This T cell receptor (beta chain) was sequenced in a study of identical twins. Study observations and caveats: Cross-sectional statistical analysis was relied on for the conclusions, without the same donors being followed.

There are a few counts of this clonotype. Its antigen is still unknown. TCRdb recomputed calls from the 5' RACE reads with MiXCR, one row per CDR3 protein. The top ten hold 2.9% of the sample, which has about 470,000 distinct CDR3 sequences, approximately 24% seen once. The CDR3 loop spans 15 amino acids. V was cut by 3 bases and J by 3 bases, with 12 bases left in between. Germline V gene lookup returns CDR1 LGHDT and CDR2 YNNKEL (reference sequence). These data also featured in a second study, about T cells expressing NK-cell markers. From that paper: The study sequenced eight donors, seven HCMV-seropositive and one seronegative. The study did not resolve the HCMV specificity of expanded NKG2C+ T cell clones.

The sequence derives from a young woman in good health. J is TRBJ2-4 and V is TRBV3-1; the D gene is possibly TRBD1 (5 bases). The sample taken for sequencing was CD4+ T cells sorted from blood. The CDR3 region is CASSQSDTYKNIQYF. DNA for the CDR3: TGTGCCAGCAGCCAGTCGGACACCTACAAAAACATTCAGTACTTC.